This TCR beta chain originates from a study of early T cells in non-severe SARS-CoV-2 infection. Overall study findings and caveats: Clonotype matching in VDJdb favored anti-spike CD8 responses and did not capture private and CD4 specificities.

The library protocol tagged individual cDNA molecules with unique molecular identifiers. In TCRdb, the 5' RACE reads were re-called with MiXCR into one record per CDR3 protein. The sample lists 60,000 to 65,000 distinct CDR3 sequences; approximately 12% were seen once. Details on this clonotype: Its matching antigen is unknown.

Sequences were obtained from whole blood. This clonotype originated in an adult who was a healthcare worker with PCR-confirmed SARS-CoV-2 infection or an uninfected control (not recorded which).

The CDR3 bases are TGCAGTGCTAGAGGCGTCAATGAGCAGTTCTTC. The encoded protein is CSARGVNEQFF. The V gene is TRBV20-1, the J gene TRBJ2-1, with D unresolved. This CDR3 spans 11 amino acids. Between the trimmed V and J ends, which lost 1 base and 6 bases, there was a span of 4 bases. Looked up from germline, CDR1 is DFQATT and CDR2 is SNEGSKA (reference sequence).